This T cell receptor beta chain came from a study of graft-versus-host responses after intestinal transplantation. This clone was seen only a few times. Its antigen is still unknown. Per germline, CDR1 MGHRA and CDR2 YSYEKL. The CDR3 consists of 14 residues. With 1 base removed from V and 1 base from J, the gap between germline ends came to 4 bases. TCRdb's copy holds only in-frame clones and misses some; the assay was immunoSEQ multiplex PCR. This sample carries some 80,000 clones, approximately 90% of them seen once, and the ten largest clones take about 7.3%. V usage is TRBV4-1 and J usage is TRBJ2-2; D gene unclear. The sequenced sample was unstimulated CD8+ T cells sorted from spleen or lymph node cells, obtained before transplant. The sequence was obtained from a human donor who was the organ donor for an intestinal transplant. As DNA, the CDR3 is TGCGCCAGCAGCCAAGGGGAGAACACCGGGGAGCTGTTTTTT. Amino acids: CASSQGENTGELFF.